This T cell receptor beta chain emerged from a study of control samples from healthy donors and cancer patients. Trimming removed 5 bases at V and 0 bases at J, with 7 bases between. CDR3 length: 13 residues. Germline V gene lookup returns CDR1 SGHTA and CDR2 FQGTGA. Libraries were prepared by immunoSEQ multiplex PCR; TCRdb keeps only in-frame clonotypes and omits some of them. The table has roughly 170,000 clones, over 85% seen once. The chain joins TRBV7-3 to TRBJ1-1; D unresolved. Material: blood. This sequence originates from an older woman in good health. The CDR3 nucleotides are TGTGCCAGCAGCCCCAGGATGAACACTGAAGCTTTCTTT. Encoded protein: CASSPRMNTEAFF. Looking up the rest from reference TRBV7-3 and TRBJ1-1 gives the full variable domain: GAGVSQTPSNKVTEKGKYVELRCDPISGHTALYWYRQSLGQGPEFLIYFQGTGAADDSGLPNDRFFAVRPEGSVSTLKIQRTERGDSAVYLCASSPRMNTEAFFGQGTRLTVV.